This T cell receptor beta chain emerged from a study of blood T cell repertoires in COVID-19 (dated by TCRdb to between 2020 and 2021). Background on the whole study: Samples from collaborators originated in the United States, Italy and Spain and spanned both the acute and convalescent phases of COVID-19. The samples were drawn from the first 160 participants of the ongoing ImmuneRACE study and from over a thousand subjects provided by 6 global collaborators. The material from the prospective study consisted of cDNA or gDNA derived from T cells, B-cell-depleted T cells, or PBMCs. Deeply sampled blood TCRbeta repertoires from subjects exposed to, actively infected with, or recovered from COVID-19 were included in the dataset. Where HLA class I and class II types were available, the types were taken from metadata supplied by the sample provider, not from assay-based typing. The repertoires were released in a freely available public database intended as a resource for research on the immune response to SARS-CoV-2. Nearly every sample came with metadata listing a de-identified subject ID, COVID-19 status, age in years and sex.

Study-wide conclusions, independent of this receptor: The quantity of clinical and demographic metadata differed by source and by participant and was supplied without curation.

Collaborating institutions collected whole blood in K2EDTA tubes following their own protocols. For TCRbeta analysis, collaborators shipped samples as frozen whole blood, isolated PBMCs, or DNA extracted from either of those sample types. TCRbeta CDR3 regions were amplified from genomic DNA by means of the immunoSEQ Assay, a bias-controlled multiplex PCR. Processing in the source paper ran as follows. The number of nucleated cells in each sample was estimated from the amplification of reference gene primers within the assay. Sequence reads were collapsed and filtered to measure the absolute abundance of every unique TCRbeta CDR3 rearrangement. For each sample, productive Simpson clonality was calculated as the square root of Simpson's diversity index across productive rearrangements. Entries here come from immuneACCESS through TCRdb and include only in-frame sequences with V and J called. Some clones fail to appear in such tables; in the studies checked, an unresolved V gene covers under half of the shortfall, and the cause of the remainder is unknown. V, J and clone size were drawn from that table, and D and trimming were deduced from the DNA. In all, the sample holds approximately 120,000 clones, and 84% of those were seen once. The ten largest clones capture approximately 7.9% of the sample.

With respect to this clone: Its antigen is not yet known. No per-base quality is available; no much larger clone lies one base away.

Sequences were obtained from peripheral blood. This clonotype was sampled from a woman older than 75 with active or convalescent COVID-19.

The CDR3 loop reads CASSRSRDSSNYGYTF. The sequenced DNA: TGTGCCAGCAGCCGATCCCGGGACAGCTCTAACTATGGCTACACCTTC. The V gene is TRBV5-6 and the J gene is TRBJ1-2; 7 central nucleotides agree with TRBD1. The germline V gene gives CDR1 as SGHDT and CDR2 as YYEEEE. The CDR3, from cysteine to phenylalanine, totals 16 residues. Kept here is only the CDR3 DNA, which spans 48 bases and is read in frame from base 1. The germline V end is reduced by 4 bases and the J end by 0 bases; junction bases left unmatched: 9.